This TCR beta chain was retrieved from a study of cytomegalovirus exposure and HLA in healthy donors. The PCR used 60 Vbeta and 13 Jbeta primers. Method: immunoSEQ multiplex PCR; TCRdb's copy keeps in-frame clones and lacks some. In the table there are 180,000 or so clones, approximately 80% of which are singletons. V was clipped by 3 bases and J by 6 bases, with 13 bases between them. Germline V CDR1 and CDR2: SGHDT, YYEEEE. The CDR3 has 13 amino acids. The chain joins TRBV5-6 to TRBJ2-7, with a tentative D call TRBD1 (6 bases). Sequencing was done on a sample of PBMCs. This receptor was obtained from a boy aged 2 to 10 in good health and CMV-seronegative. This CDR3 is CASSWTQGSEQYF. CDR3 in DNA: TGTGCCAGCAGCTGGACCCAGGGGAGCGAGCAGTACTTC.